These 7 T cell receptor beta chains came from one sample sequenced in a study of tumor-infiltrating lymphocytes in primary liver carcinoma. The investigators made TCR beta cDNA from around 540 ng total RNA, using a constant-region primer. Employing slightly modified ARM-PCR, three nested multiplex PCR rounds were run, and these gave rise to the TCR beta libraries. The opening two PCR rounds, roughly 11 cycles each, paired TRBV1-TRBV30 forward primers with a C-beta reverse primer. MiXCR, run by TCRdb on the multiplex PCR reads, gives a single entry per CDR3 protein. The sample contains 100,000 to 150,000 distinct CDR3 sequences, under 65% of which appear only once. Scientists recovered RNA and DNA together from approximately 20-30 mg of unsorted bulk tissue. The sample taken for sequencing was liver tumor tissue from sampling region 3. Indicated subset: tumor region T3, left-lateral pole. The source is a woman aged 55 to 70 with primary liver carcinoma and hepatitis B virus infection.

This clonotype was observed once. This CDR3 fails to terminate in the conserved phenylalanine or tryptophan, so it likely reflects a read error. The chain carries TRBV29-1 and TRBJ1-1; no definite D call. From germline, CDR1 is SQVTM and CDR2 ANQGSEA. This CDR3 spans 12 amino acids. The CDR3 loop is CSVDRINTDAFY. As DNA, the CDR3 is TGCAGCGTTGACAGGATTAACACTGACGCTTTCTAT.

For this clonotype: Since no conserved phenylalanine or tryptophan closes the CDR3, a read error is the likely cause. The chain carries TRBV29-1 and TRBJ1-4; no definite D call. With 1 base removed from V and 10 bases from J, the gap between germline ends came to 13 bases. This CDR3 contains 13 residues. Germline V gives CDR1 SQVTM, CDR2 ANQGSEA. CDR3 sequence: CSVEGIRGGKLFS. Here the CDR3 DNA reads TGCAGCGTTGAAGGAATCCGGGGTGGAAAACTGTTTTCT.

This clonotype has only a few counts. A single base separates this from a much larger clone, so it may be a read error. This chain uses TRBV12-3 or TRBV12-4 with TRBJ2-7; D may be TRBD1 (6 bases). The V end was cut by 4 bases, the J end by 7 bases, with 11 bases between. The CDR3 is 12 amino acids. CDR3: CASSSDSWEQYF. The DNA for the CDR3 is TGTGCCAGCAGTTCGGACAGTTGGGAGCAGTACTTC.

Of note for this clonotype: One junction end does not reproduce the germline sequence, and a read error may be involved. The genes are TRBV11-2 and TRBJ2-1; perhaps D is TRBD1 or TRBD2 (5 bases each). The CDR3 has 17 residues. The V gene's germline CDR1 is SGHAT and CDR2 FQNNGV. CDR3 sequence (DNA): TGTGCCAGCGGCTTACTGAGCGGCCCAGGGATCAACAATGAGCAGTTATTC. This codes for CASGLLSGPGINNEQLF.

V and J are TRBV25-1 and TRBJ2-1, with D perhaps TRBD2 (6 bases). The germline CDR1 and CDR2 sequences are MGHDK and SYGVNS. The CDR3 sequence is 12 residues long. The germline V and J ends were trimmed by 8 bases and 5 bases, with 10 bases remaining between them. The CDR3 DNA sequence: TGTGCCAGCCACGGGAGAGACAATGAGCAGTTCTTC. This sequence encodes CASHGRDNEQFF.

This clonotype was observed a handful of times. One end of the junction does not line up with germline, which may come from a read error. This chain connects TRBV5-1 to TRBJ1-2; D might be TRBD1 (5 bases). CDR1 and CDR2 from the germline V gene are SGHRS and YFSETQ. This CDR3 contains 14 residues. CDR3 in DNA: TGCGCCTGCAGCTTGGAGGGGTCAGGCTATGGCTACACCTTC. This gives the protein CACSLEGSGYGYTF.

As regards this clonotype: The junction and the germline gene differ at one end; a read error may be behind it. This chain connects TRBV24-1 to TRBJ2-3; 7 positions agree with TRBD2. This CDR3 spans 15 amino acids. Germline values: CDR1 KGHDR, CDR2 SFDVKD. The CDR3 DNA follows: TGTGCCACCAGTGGTGGCGGGAGACCCACAGATATGCAGTATTTT. Translation: CATSGGGRPTDMQYF.